Listed below are T cell receptor beta chains from one sample, sequenced in a study of blood T cell repertoires in COVID-19. Libraries were prepared by immunoSEQ multiplex PCR; TCRdb keeps only in-frame clonotypes and omits some of them. The data contain approximately 160,000 clones, around four fifths of them singletons. Sequences were obtained from peripheral blood. These TCRs come from an older man with acute or convalescent COVID-19. The CDR3 runs from the conserved cysteine through the conserved F or W. A D gene is named only where the DNA matches it firmly. Only part of the rows carry a size: once, few, many, or a class if the clone is expanded.

v_gene	d_gene	j_gene	abundance	CDR3nt	CDR3aa
TRBV19	-	TRBJ2-5	-	TGTGCCAGTAGTATAGTTGGCAGGGCGCAGGAGACCCAGTACTTC	CASSIVGRAQETQYF
TRBV7-2	TRBD1	TRBJ1-2	-	TGTGCCAGCAGCTTAGTCGCAGGGGGAGAAGGCTACACCTTC	CASSLVAGGEGYTF
TRBV7-9	TRBD2	TRBJ2-7	-	TGTGCCAGCAGCTTAAGTTCTAGCGGCAACTACGAGCAGTACTTC	CASSLSSSGNYEQYF
TRBV6-6	TRBD1	TRBJ2-2	-	TGTGCCAGCAGTCCCAGGGGGCCGACCGGGGAGCTGTTTTTT	CASSPRGPTGELFF
TRBV19	TRBD1	TRBJ1-4	-	TGTGCCAGTAGTCAATCGACAGGGGCCACTAATGAAAAACTGTTTTTT	CASSQSTGATNEKLFF
TRBV27	TRBD1	TRBJ1-6	once	TGTGCCAGCAGTTTATTCGACAGGGGTTCACCCCTCCACTTT	CASSLFDRGSPLHF
TRBV4-1	TRBD2	TRBJ2-1	-	TGCGCCAGCAGCCAGGGACTAGTAGGTTCCTACAATGAGCAGTTCTTC	CASSQGLVGSYNEQFF
TRBV9	-	TRBJ2-2	few	TGTGCCAGCAGCGTAGGAGGTTTGGGCACCGGGGAGCTGTTTTTT	CASSVGGLGTGELFF
TRBV28	-	TRBJ1-1	once	TGTGCCAGCAGTTTAGGAGGGAACACTGAAGCTTTCTTT	CASSLGGNTEAFF
TRBV29-1	-	TRBJ1-5	-	TGCAGCGTTCAGACAGGAGGAGATCAGCCCCAGCATTTT	CSVQTGGDQPQHF
TRBV2	-	TRBJ2-2	-	TGTGCCAGCAGGAGGGAGAGGGCGACCGGGGAGCTGTTTTTT	CASRRERATGELFF
TRBV5-4	TRBD2	TRBJ2-5	-	TGTGCCAGCAGCTCCCTAGCGGGACAAGAGACCCAGTACTTC	CASSSLAGQETQYF
TRBV2	-	TRBJ1-2	-	TGTGCCAGCAGGACAGGCCCTCTCTATGGCTACACCTTC	CASRTGPLYGYTF
TRBV27	-	TRBJ1-5	-	TGTGCCAGCAGTCCCGGTGGGCCAAATCAGCCCCAGCATTTT	CASSPGGPNQPQHF
TRBV2	-	TRBJ2-5	-	TGTGCCAGCAGTGTGGACAGTAGGGAGACCCAGTACTTC	CASSVDSRETQYF
TRBV2	-	TRBJ1-1	-	TGTGCCAGCAGTGATGGACTCCCCCCTTTTTGGGCTTTCTTT	CASSDGLPPFWAFF
TRBV27	-	TRBJ2-7	few	TGTGCCATCCGGGGGACCCGGCTCGACGAGCAGTACTTC	CAIRGTRLDEQYF
TRBV5-8	-	TRBJ2-7	-	TGTGCCAGCAGCTTGATGGGCGAAGTGGGTGAGCAGTACTTC	CASSLMGEVGEQYF
TRBV6-4	TRBD2	TRBJ2-5	-	TGTGCCAGTAGACCTAACCCGGGAGGGTCAGAGACCCAGTACTTC	CASRPNPGGSETQYF
TRBV7-2	TRBD2	TRBJ2-3	-	TGTGCCAGCAGCTTAAAACTAGCGTCAGATACGCAGTATTTT	CASSLKLASDTQYF
TRBV7-9	-	TRBJ1-3	-	TGTGCCAGCAGCTTAGTATTAGGAGTTTGGGAGACCTCTGGAAACACCATATATTTT	CASSLVLGVWETSGNTIYF
TRBV7-2	-	TRBJ2-3	-	TGTGCCAGCAGCCAGCGACGATTACCCACAGATACGCAGTATTTT	CASSQRRLPTDTQYF
TRBV4-2	TRBD1	TRBJ2-3	-	TGTGCCAGCAGCCAAAGCCCGACAGGGAAGGGCACAGATACGCAGTATTTT	CASSQSPTGKGTDTQYF
TRBV6-5	-	TRBJ1-5	-	TGTGCCAGCAACGGTGTGGATCAGCCCCAGCATTTT	CASNGVDQPQHF
TRBV7-6	-	TRBJ2-2	once	TGTGCCAGCAGCTTAGTTAGGAGTAAAGGGAACACCGGGGAGCTGTTTTTT	CASSLVRSKGNTGELFF
TRBV9	TRBD1	TRBJ1-2	-	TGTGCCAGCAGCGTAGAGACAGGGTATGGCTACACCTTC	CASSVETGYGYTF